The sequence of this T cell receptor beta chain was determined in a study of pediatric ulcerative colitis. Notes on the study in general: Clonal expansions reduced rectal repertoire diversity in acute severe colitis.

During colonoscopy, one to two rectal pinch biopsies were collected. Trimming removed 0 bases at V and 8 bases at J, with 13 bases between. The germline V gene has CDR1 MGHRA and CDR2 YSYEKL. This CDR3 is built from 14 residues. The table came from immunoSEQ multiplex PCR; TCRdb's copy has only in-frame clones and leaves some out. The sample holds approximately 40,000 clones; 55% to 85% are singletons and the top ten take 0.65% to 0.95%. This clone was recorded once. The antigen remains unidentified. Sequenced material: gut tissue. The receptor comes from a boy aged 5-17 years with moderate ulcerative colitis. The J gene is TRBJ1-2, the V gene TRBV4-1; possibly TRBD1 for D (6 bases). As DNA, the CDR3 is TGCGCCAGCAGCCAAGACAGGGGAACAGTGGGCTACACCTTC. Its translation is CASSQDRGTVGYTF.